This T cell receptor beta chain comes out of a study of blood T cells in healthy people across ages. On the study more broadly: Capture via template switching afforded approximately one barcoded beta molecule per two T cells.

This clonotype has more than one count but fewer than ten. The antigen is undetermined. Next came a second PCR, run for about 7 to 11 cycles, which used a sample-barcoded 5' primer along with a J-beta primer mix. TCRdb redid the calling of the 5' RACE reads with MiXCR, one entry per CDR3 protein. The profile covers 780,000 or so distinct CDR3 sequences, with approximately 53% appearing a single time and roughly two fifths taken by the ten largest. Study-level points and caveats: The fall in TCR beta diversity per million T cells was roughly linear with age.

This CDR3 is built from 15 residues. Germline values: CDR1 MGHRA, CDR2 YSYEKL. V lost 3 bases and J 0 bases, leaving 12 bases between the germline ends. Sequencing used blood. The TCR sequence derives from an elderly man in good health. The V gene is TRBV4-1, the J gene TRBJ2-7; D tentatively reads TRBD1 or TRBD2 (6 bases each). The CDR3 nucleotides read TGCGCCAGCAGCCACCTACAGGGAGGCTCCTACGAGCAGTACTTC. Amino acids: CASSHLQGGSYEQYF.